Shown below are 21 T cell receptor beta chains from a single sample sequenced in a study of control samples from healthy donors and cancer patients. Data came from immunoSEQ multiplex PCR; TCRdb stores just in-frame clones and leaves some out. The sample yields about 98,000 clones, about four fifths seen once. The sequenced material came from blood. The receptors shown here come from a man in his 60s in good health.

This sequence joins TRBV28 and TRBJ2-1; 11 positions agree with TRBD2. J gave up 6 bases and V 4 bases, and 2 bases lay outside the gene matches. The CDR3 is 14 amino acids. Germline-derived CDR1 and CDR2 are MDHEN and SYDVKM. CDR3 loop: CASSSTSGGNEQFF. CDR3 coding DNA: TGTGCCAGCAGTTCAACTAGCGGGGGCAATGAGCAGTTCTTC.

J is TRBJ1-2 and V is TRBV19, with TRBD1 matching over 10 bases. The CDR3 extends over 15 amino acids. V was clipped by 5 bases and J by 8 bases; unmatched bases: 11. CDR1 and CDR2 (germline): LNHDA, SQIVND (reference sequence). The CDR3 DNA follows: TGTGCCAGTAGTTCAAAAACCGGGACAGGGGTCGGCTACACCTTC. Protein sequence: CASSSKTGTGVGYTF.

The genes are TRBV19 and TRBJ2-4; 8 nucleotides match TRBD1. Germline lookup yields CDR1 LNHDA and CDR2 SQIVND (reference sequence). The CDR3 is 14 amino acids. V shed 6 bases and J 6 bases; nucleotides not matched to a gene: 7. This CDR3 reads CASSPTGGGNIQYF. In DNA, the CDR3 is TGTGCCAGTAGCCCCACAGGGGGAGGAAACATTCAGTACTTC.

This CDR3 reads CSASIAGDPYEQYF. The CDR3, as DNA: TGCAGTGCTAGTATAGCGGGAGATCCCTACGAGCAGTACTTC. The J gene is TRBJ2-7, the V gene TRBV20-1, with 9 bases that match TRBD2. The CDR3 consists of 14 residues. Per the germline V gene, CDR1 is DFQATT and CDR2 is SNEGSKA (reference sequence). Trimming removed 3 bases from V and 2 bases from J; junction bases left unmatched: 5.

The CDR3 region is CASSVTGIAEAFF. The CDR3 DNA sequence: TGTGCCAGCAGCGTAACAGGGATCGCTGAAGCTTTCTTT. The chain combines TRBV9 with TRBJ1-1, with TRBD1 as a possible D gene (6 bases). V lost 1 base and J 6 bases, leaving 10 bases between the germline ends. Germline CDR1 and CDR2: SGDLS and YYNGEE. The length of the CDR3 is 13 residues.

The chain employs TRBV29-1 and TRBJ1-1, with a tentative D call TRBD1 (6 bases). This CDR3 spans 13 amino acids. Between the trimmed V and J ends, which lost 4 bases and 2 bases, there was a span of 11 bases. CDR1 and CDR2 (germline): SQVTM, ANQGSEA. CDR3 in amino acids: CSVAPGANTEAFF. As DNA, the CDR3 is TGCAGCGTTGCCCCGGGGGCAAACACTGAAGCTTTCTTT.

CDR3 nucleotide sequence: TGTGCCACCAGTGAGGCTACGAGGACAGTAGATAGCAATCAGCCCCAGCATTTT. Amino acid sequence: CATSEATRTVDSNQPQHF. The chain uses TRBV24-1 and TRBJ1-5, with D perhaps matching TRBD1 (6 bases). This CDR3 spans 18 amino acids. Germline CDR1 and CDR2: KGHDR and SFDVKD. The V and J ends lost 4 bases and 0 bases respectively, with 18 bases between them.

The chain has TRBV7-2 and TRBJ2-7; 8 bases line up with TRBD1. Trimming at V came to 5 bases and at J to 6 bases, leaving 12 bases not matched to a gene. This CDR3 is built from 15 residues. Germline-derived CDR1 and CDR2 are SGHTA and FQGNSA. The CDR3 loop is CASSAQTGAPGEQYF. The CDR3 DNA sequence: TGTGCCAGCAGCGCCCAGACAGGGGCGCCGGGCGAGCAGTACTTC.

The chain carries TRBV5-4 and TRBJ2-1; D uncertain. V was clipped by 0 bases and J by 0 bases, with 7 bases between them. Germline CDR1 reads SGHNT; CDR2 reads YYREEE (reference sequence). The CDR3 extends over 15 amino acids. The CDR3 here is CASSLETFSYNEQFF. The DNA for the CDR3 is TGTGCCAGCAGCTTGGAGACTTTCTCCTACAATGAGCAGTTCTTC. Drawing the rest from reference TRBV5-4 and TRBJ2-1, the complete variable domain is ETGVTQSPTHLIKTRGQQVTLRCSSQSGHNTVSWYQQALGQGPQFIFQYYREEENGRGNFPPRFSGLQFPNYSSELNVNALELDDSALYLCASSLETFSYNEQFFGPGTRLTVL.

CDR3 DNA sequence: TGTGCCAGCAGCTTACGCGGCAAAGGAGGCTACACCTTC. Translated, it gives CASSLRGKGGYTF. The V and J genes are TRBV7-8 and TRBJ1-2; D uncertain. The CDR3 covers 13 residues. CDR1 and CDR2 from the germline V gene are SGHVS and FQNEAQ. V was clipped by 2 bases and J by 8 bases, with 12 bases between them.

This clone was observed once. The J gene is TRBJ1-5, the V gene TRBV6-5, with D unresolved. Trimming left V 2 bases short and J 0 bases short, with 5 bases between. CDR1 MNHEY and CDR2 SVGAGI come from the germline V gene. The CDR3 contains 14 residues. CDR3 nucleotide sequence: TGTGCCAGCAGTTACCGAGTTAGCAATCAGCCCCAGCATTTT. As protein: CASSYRVSNQPQHF.

CDR3 coding DNA: TGTGCCAGCAGCTTCCTAATTGCGGAGGGCACAGATACGCAGTATTTT. Its protein product is CASSFLIAEGTDTQYF. The chain joins TRBV7-2 to TRBJ2-3, with TRBD2 as a possible D gene (5 bases). The CDR3 consists of 16 residues. Germline lookup yields CDR1 SGHTA and CDR2 FQGNSA. Deletions cut 3 bases from V and 1 base from J, with 14 bases between.

The chain employs TRBV21-1 and TRBJ1-1; the DNA was not compared with TRBD1, the D call given in the table. TRBV21-1 is a listed pseudogene. The CDR3 sequence is 16 residues long. The CDR3 spells CASSTPTTGGEVVAFF. CDR3 nucleotides: TGTGCCAGCAGCACCCCTACAACAGGGGGCGAGGTAGTGGCTTTCTTT.

This rearrangement joins TRBV5-1 to TRBJ2-3; D might be TRBD1 (5 bases). Germline assignment: CDR1 SGHRS and CDR2 YFSETQ. The V and J ends lost 1 base and 2 bases respectively, with 11 bases between them. The CDR3 has 15 amino acids. The CDR3 region is CASSLQTVVTDTQYF. As DNA, the CDR3 is TGCGCCAGCAGCTTGCAGACAGTAGTCACAGATACGCAGTATTTT. The complete variable domain, with remaining parts taken from reference TRBV5-1 and TRBJ2-3, reads KAGVTQTPRYLIKTRGQQVTLSCSPISGHRSVSWYQQTPGQGLQFLFEYFSETQRNKGNFPGRFSGRQFSNSRSEMNVSTLELGDSALYLCASSLQTVVTDTQYFGPGTRLTVL.

This rearrangement joins TRBV5-6 to TRBJ1-6; no clear D. The V end lost 4 bases, the J end lost 4 bases, and 12 bases lay between the germline ends. This CDR3 region has 15 residues. CDR1 is SGHDT, CDR2 YYEEEE, per germline. The CDR3 coding sequence is TGTGCCAGCAGCAACGTACGATCATATAATTCACCCCTCCACTTT. Translation: CASSNVRSYNSPLHF.

The J gene is TRBJ1-3, the V gene TRBV5-4, with D possibly being TRBD1 (6 bases). Germline V gene data show CDR1 as SGHNT and CDR2 as YYREEE (reference sequence). Trimming removed 4 bases from V and 8 bases from J, with 22 bases in between. The CDR3 spans 16 residues. The CDR3 loop is CASSPGVFSGADTIYF. The CDR3 nucleotides are TGTGCCAGCAGCCCGGGGGTTTTTTCGGGGGCGGACACCATATATTTT.

The chain couples TRBV2 to TRBJ2-5; 9 bases are a match to TRBD2. CDR1 and CDR2 (germline): SNHLY, FYNNEI. This CDR3 contains 14 residues. The junction had 5 bases not matched to a gene; V was cut back by 4 bases and J by 5 bases. CDR3 nucleotides: TGTGCCAGCAGTGGAGCGGGGGGCCCCGAGACCCAGTACTTC. It specifies CASSGAGGPETQYF.

The chain joins TRBV7-2 to TRBJ1-2, with 9 bases aligning to TRBD1. The CDR3 runs to 15 residues. Germline V gene lookup returns CDR1 SGHTA and CDR2 FQGNSA. With 1 base clipped from V and 8 bases from J, the junction kept 8 bases outside the gene matches. Written as DNA, the CDR3 is TGTGCCAGCAGCTTAGGGACAGGGGTTCTGTACGGCTACACCTTC. Translated, it gives CASSLGTGVLYGYTF. Full variable domain (missing parts from reference TRBV7-2 and TRBJ1-2): GAGVSQSPSNKVTEKGKDVELRCDPISGHTALYWYRQSLGQGLEFLIYFQGNSAPDKSGLPSDRFSAERTGGSVSTLTIQRTQQEDSAVYLCASSLGTGVLYGYTFGSGTRLTVV.

V gene TRBV5-1 combines with J gene TRBJ2-7, with D unresolved. The CDR3 has 13 residues. V lost 4 bases, J lost 4 bases, and 12 bases lay in between. The germline V gene has CDR1 SGHRS and CDR2 YFSETQ. The CDR3 region has the DNA TGCGCCAGCAGCCCTGGGGTCGAATACGAGCAGTACTTC. This translates into CASSPGVEYEQYF.

The CDR3 coding sequence is TGTGCCAGCAGTCGCACAGGGACGGGCGAGCAGTACTTC. Residues: CASSRTGTGEQYF. This chain joins TRBV6-5 and TRBJ2-7; maybe TRBD1 (6 bases). The ends were cut back, 5 bases at V and 6 bases at J, with 14 bases in the middle. The CDR3 is 13 residues long. CDR1 and CDR2 from the germline V gene are MNHEY and SVGAGI.

The rearrangement joins TRBV5-6 to TRBJ2-5, with 9 bases identical to TRBD2. Germline V gene lookup returns CDR1 SGHDT and CDR2 YYEEEE. V lost 3 bases to trimming and J lost 9 bases; unmatched junction nucleotides: 12. The CDR3 length is 15 residues. CDR3 amino acids: CASSWGLATRGAQYF. The CDR3 DNA is TGTGCCAGCAGCTGGGGACTAGCTACACGCGGAGCCCAGTACTTC.